Shown below are 28 T cell receptor beta chains from a single sample sequenced in a study of OX40 agonist ivuxolimab in advanced cancers. The library was produced with the immunoSEQ multiplex PCR assay. The source is immuneACCESS, and TCRdb retained only in-frame sequences with V and J called. Part of the clones is not carried over; for the studies checked, unresolved V genes explain less than half of this, and the remainder is unexplained. The sample contains 55,000 to 70,000 clones, around 90% of them found a single time. 7.6% of the sample rests with the top ten. The sequences come from CD4+ or CD8+ T cells sorted from blood, collected in a trial of the OX40 agonist ivuxolimab. The receptors here all came from an adult with an advanced solid tumor such as melanoma, head and neck, liver or kidney cancer.

J is TRBJ1-1 and V is TRBV7-6, with D possibly being TRBD1 (5 bases). CDR3 length: 16 residues. Germline loops: CDR1 SGHVS, CDR2 FNYEAQ. Trimming cost V 2 bases and J 0 bases, with 13 bases left between them. CDR3 region: CASSLLGEGMNTEAFF. CDR3 in DNA: TGTGCCAGCAGCTTATTGGGAGAGGGGATGAACACTGAAGCTTTCTTT.

This clone was recorded only once. CDR3 protein: CASSLAQGQGSPRAFF. The CDR3 nucleotides read TGTGCCAGCAGCTTAGCTCAAGGACAGGGTTCACCCCGGGCTTTCTTT. The chain carries TRBV7-9 and TRBJ1-1, with 8 bases matching TRBD1. The CDR3 is 16 residues long. From germline, CDR1 is SEHNR and CDR2 FQNEAQ (reference sequence). V was clipped by 0 bases and J by 11 bases; unmatched bases: 14.

The genes are TRBV2 and TRBJ2-7; 8 nucleotides align to TRBD2. This CDR3 has 16 residues. Per germline, CDR1 SNHLY and CDR2 FYNNEI. Unmatched junction bases numbered 7, after V lost 1 base and J lost 2 bases. The CDR3 here is CASSEGKLAGPYEQYF. The CDR3 bases are TGTGCCAGCAGTGAAGGAAAGCTAGCGGGCCCCTACGAGCAGTACTTC.

This sequence joins TRBV7-8 and TRBJ2-3, with D unclear. CDR3 length: 11 residues. Germline CDR1 is SGHVS and CDR2 is FQNEAQ. Trimming cost V 3 bases and J 2 bases, with 0 bases left between them. The CDR3 nucleotides read TGTGCCAGCAGCTTCACAGATACGCAGTATTTT. Protein product: CASSFTDTQYF.

This clone was seen only a few times. The CDR3 bases are TGCGCCAGCAGCCCGACAGTGGCGAGCAATCAGCCCCAGCATTTT. Translated, it gives CASSPTVASNQPQHF. The chain couples TRBV4-1 to TRBJ1-5; TRBD1 might be the D (5 bases). From germline, CDR1 is MGHRA and CDR2 YSYEKL. CDR3 size: 15 residues. The V end lost 4 bases, the J end lost 1 base, and 11 bases lay between the germline ends.

The chain combines TRBV9 with TRBJ2-7, with 10 nucleotides matching TRBD2. CDR3 length equals 15 residues. V lost 3 bases and J lost 3; bases outside the gene matches: 6. Per the germline V gene, CDR1 is SGDLS and CDR2 is YYNGEE. The CDR3 DNA sequence: TGTGCCAGCAGCGACCAGCGGGGGGGCTTCTACGAGCAGTACTTC. It codes for CASSDQRGGFYEQYF.

The gene calls are TRBV7-9 and TRBJ2-7; no clear D gene. Per the germline V gene, CDR1 is SEHNR and CDR2 is FQNEAQ (reference sequence). The CDR3 loop spans 12 amino acids. V was shortened by 5 bases and J by 2 bases, with 7 bases between the two germline ends. The CDR3 loop is CASSPPTYEQYF. CDR3 coding DNA: TGTGCCAGCAGCCCCCCAACCTACGAGCAGTACTTC. The complete variable domain, with remaining parts taken from reference TRBV7-9 and TRBJ2-7, reads DTGVSQNPRHKITKRGQNVTFRCDPISEHNRLYWYRQTLGQGPEFLTYFQNEAQLEKSRLLSDRFSAERPKGSFSTLEIQRTEQGDSAMYLCASSPPTYEQYFGPGTRLTVT.

V usage is TRBV7-2 and J usage is TRBJ2-4, with D tentatively TRBD1 (5 bases). V lost 1 base and J 8 bases, leaving 21 bases between the germline ends. The CDR3 loop spans 17 amino acids. Germline V lookup: CDR1 SGHTA, CDR2 FQGNSA. In DNA, the CDR3 is TGTGCCAGCAGCTTAGGAAAACAGGCCCCCTGGTTGGACATTCAGTACTTC. Amino acids: CASSLGKQAPWLDIQYF.

The chain joins TRBV28 to TRBJ1-1; the D gene is possibly TRBD1 (6 bases). The germline V gene has CDR1 MDHEN and CDR2 SYDVKM. This CDR3 contains 15 residues. The V gene lost 3 bases and the J gene lost 3 bases, with 14 bases spanning the gap. The CDR3 DNA follows: TGTGCCAGCAGTTTCACAGGGTATGTAGACACTGAAGCTTTCTTT. This translates into CASSFTGYVDTEAFF. Variable domain in full (rest from reference TRBV28 and TRBJ1-1): DVKVTQSSRYLVKRTGEKVFLECVQDMDHENMFWYRQDPGLGLRLIYFSYDVKMKEKGDIPEGYSVSREKKERFSLILESASTNQTSMYLCASSFTGYVDTEAFFGQGTRLTVV.

The V gene is TRBV10-3, the J gene TRBJ1-3; no definite D call. Germline CDR1 is ENHRY and CDR2 is SYGVKD. The V end was cut by 10 bases, the J end by 0 bases, with 10 bases between. The CDR3 loop spans 13 amino acids. CDR3 nucleotide sequence: TGTGCCACCGGAGGGCGCTCTGGAAACACCATATATTTT. As protein: CATGGRSGNTIYF.

V and J are TRBV10-1 and TRBJ1-1; D is ambiguous. The V and J ends lost 5 bases and 2 bases respectively, with 12 bases between them. This CDR3 region has 14 residues. Germline V gene data show CDR1 as WNHNN and CDR2 as SYGVQD (reference sequence). The CDR3 bases are TGCGCCAGCAGTCTCGTCCCGGGAAACACTGAAGCTTTCTTT. Translated: CASSLVPGNTEAFF.

This chain uses TRBV11-2 with TRBJ2-7; D unresolved. Germline V gives CDR1 SGHAT, CDR2 FQNNGV. The V end lost 0 bases, the J end lost 2 bases, and 11 bases lay between the germline ends. There are 15 residues in the CDR3. CDR3 in amino acids: CASSLEVRSAYEQYF. For the CDR3, the DNA is TGTGCCAGCAGCTTAGAGGTGCGCTCAGCCTACGAGCAGTACTTC.

The rearrangement links TRBV4-1 to TRBJ1-1; no clear D gene. The germline gives CDR1 MGHRA, CDR2 YSYEKL. The V end lost 3 bases, the J end lost 1 base, and 15 bases lay between the germline ends. This CDR3 is 16 amino acids long. In DNA, the CDR3 is TGCGCCAGCAGCCACGCCGGTATAACCGGGAACACTGAAGCTTTCTTT. Its translation: CASSHAGITGNTEAFF.

The J gene is TRBJ2-2, the V gene TRBV7-9; 7 bases line up with TRBD1. The CDR3 is 14 amino acids. Per germline, CDR1 SEHNR and CDR2 FQNEAQ (reference sequence). V shed 2 bases, J shed 5 bases, and the junction held 2 bases outside the gene matches. The CDR3 loop reads CASSLQGETGELFF. The CDR3 DNA sequence: TGTGCCAGCAGCTTACAGGGGGAGACCGGGGAGCTGTTTTTT.

The J gene is TRBJ2-7, the V gene TRBV27; D might be TRBD1 (5 bases). The CDR3 spans 15 residues. V was cut by 5 bases and J by 2 bases, with 16 bases left in between. Germline V gives CDR1 MNHEY, CDR2 SMNVEV (reference sequence). CDR3 in DNA: TGTGCCAGCAGTCGCACCGCGACAGCCACCTACGAGCAGTACTTC. Its protein product is CASSRTATATYEQYF.

The chain combines TRBV11-2 with TRBJ1-1; D is ambiguous. V lost 7 bases and J 0 bases, leaving 9 bases between the germline ends. Germline V CDR1 and CDR2: SGHAT, FQNNGV. There are 13 residues in the CDR3. CDR3 protein: CASMQKLNTEAFF. CDR3 coding DNA: TGTGCCAGCATGCAGAAACTGAACACTGAAGCTTTCTTT.

J is TRBJ2-7 and V is TRBV27; tentative D call: TRBD2 (6 bases). The V end was cut by 5 bases, the J end by 3 bases, with 11 bases between. Germline V lookup: CDR1 MNHEY, CDR2 SMNVEV (reference sequence). The CDR3 totals 13 residues. The CDR3 region has the DNA TGTGCCAGCAGTACCACTAGCTTCTACGAGCAGTACTTC. This translates into CASSTTSFYEQYF.

The chain recombines TRBV7-9 with TRBJ2-3, with D possibly matching TRBD2 (7 bases). The ends were cut back, 5 bases at V and 7 bases at J, with 19 bases in the middle. The length of the CDR3 is 15 residues. The V gene's germline CDR1 is SEHNR and CDR2 FQNEAQ (reference sequence). The CDR3 sequence is CASSPAGAYAHTQYF. DNA for the CDR3: TGTGCCAGCAGCCCTGCGGGGGCATACGCCCATACGCAGTATTTT.

The chain uses TRBV7-2 and TRBJ1-2; the D is unclear. Deletions cut 1 base from V and 2 bases from J, with 11 bases between. The length of the CDR3 is 15 residues. Germline CDR1 SGHTA, CDR2 FQGNSA. CDR3 coding DNA: TGTGCCAGCAGCTTAGGCGGGCCAAAGAACTATGGCTACACCTTC. Its protein is CASSLGGPKNYGYTF.

The CDR3 loop reads CASSLVGGRNYGYTF. As DNA, the CDR3 is TGTGCCAGCAGCTTGGTAGGGGGGAGAAACTATGGCTACACCTTC. The V and J genes are TRBV11-2 and TRBJ1-2, with TRBD1 as a possible D gene (6 bases). The CDR3 runs to 15 residues. Looked up from germline, CDR1 is SGHAT and CDR2 is FQNNGV. V was clipped by 3 bases and J by 2 bases, with 13 bases between them.

This sequence joins TRBV19 and TRBJ2-3, with 7 positions matching TRBD1. Trimming at V came to 5 bases and at J to 2 bases, leaving 7 bases not matched to a gene. Germline-derived CDR1 and CDR2 are LNHDA and SQIVND (reference sequence). The CDR3 length is 15 residues. As DNA, the CDR3 is TGTGCCAGTAGTGAGGGACAGTTTGACACAGATACGCAGTATTTT. Its protein is CASSEGQFDTDTQYF. The full variable domain, its missing parts supplied by reference TRBV19 and TRBJ2-3, is DGGITQSPKYLFRKEGQNVTLSCEQNLNHDAMYWYRQDPGQGLRLIYYSQIVNDFQKGDIAEGYSVSREKKESFPLTVTSAQKNPTAFYLCASSEGQFDTDTQYFGPGTRLTVL.

This chain uses TRBV2 with TRBJ1-1, with D perhaps TRBD1 (5 bases). The CDR3 contains 14 residues. Germline V gene sequence: CDR1 SNHLY, CDR2 FYNNEI. V was shortened by 3 bases and J by 1 base, with 9 bases between the two germline ends. The DNA for the CDR3 is TGTGCCAGCAGTGATGGGACGGAGAACACTGAAGCTTTCTTT. This codes for CASSDGTENTEAFF.

The chain uses TRBV4-3 and TRBJ2-6; D remains unclear. Deletions cut 0 bases from V and 1 base from J, with 7 bases between. The CDR3 totals 16 residues. Per the germline V gene, CDR1 is LGHNA and CDR2 is YSLEER. The chain's CDR3 is CASSQEGPSGANVLTF. The CDR3 nucleotides read TGCGCCAGCAGCCAAGAGGGCCCATCTGGGGCCAACGTCCTGACTTTC.

This chain joins TRBV11-2 and TRBJ2-5; a possible D gene is TRBD2 (5 bases). Trimming took off 5 bases at V and 0 bases at J, with 16 bases between the two ends. CDR1 is SGHAT and CDR2 is FQNNGV in the germline V gene. The CDR3 sequence is 16 residues long. CDR3 residues: CASSGSRGWYQETQYF. In nucleotides, the CDR3 is TGTGCCAGCAGCGGGTCCCGCGGGTGGTACCAAGAGACCCAGTACTTC. Full variable domain (missing parts from reference TRBV11-2 and TRBJ2-5): EAGVAQSPRYKIIEKRQSVAFWCNPISGHATLYWYQQILGQGPKLLIQFQNNGVVDDSQLPKDRFSAERLKGVDSTLKIQPAKLEDSAVYLCASSGSRGWYQETQYFGPGTRLLVL.

The V call is TRBV7-8, the J call TRBJ1-5; the D gene is possibly TRBD1 (5 bases). Germline-derived CDR1 and CDR2 are SGHVS and FQNEAQ. V dropped 2 bases and J dropped 4 bases, with 12 bases sitting between them. The CDR3 has 15 residues. DNA of the CDR3: TGTGCCAGCAGCTTATTCAGGGAGTCAAATCAGCCCCAGCATTTT. This codes for CASSLFRESNQPQHF.

The CDR3 DNA reads as TGTGCCAGCAGCTTCGGACTTCACTCCTACGAGCAGTACTTC. As protein: CASSFGLHSYEQYF. V is TRBV7-2 and J is TRBJ2-7, with D perhaps TRBD2 (5 bases). Germline-derived CDR1 and CDR2 are SGHTA and FQGNSA. Trimming stripped 3 bases from V and 0 bases from J, with 9 bases between. The CDR3 is 14 residues long. The variable domain in full, completed from reference TRBV7-2 and TRBJ2-7, reads GAGVSQSPSNKVTEKGKDVELRCDPISGHTALYWYRQSLGQGLEFLIYFQGNSAPDKSGLPSDRFSAERTGGSVSTLTIQRTQQEDSAVYLCASSFGLHSYEQYFGPGTRLTVT.

This chain links TRBV19 with TRBJ1-5, with D unresolved. Trimming shortened V by 3 bases and J by 3 bases, and 6 bases separated the two germline ends. The CDR3 is 13 amino acids. CDR1 and CDR2 from the germline V gene are LNHDA and SQIVND (reference sequence). CDR3 coding DNA: TGTGCCAGTAGTATGGGGTACAATCAGCCCCAGCATTTT. Protein sequence: CASSMGYNQPQHF.

The chain has TRBV27 and TRBJ2-1, with 7 bases identical to TRBD2. The CDR3 runs 15 residues. Germline V gene lookup returns CDR1 MNHEY and CDR2 SMNVEV (reference sequence). V trimming: 2 bases; J trimming: 0 bases; junction bases outside the gene matches: 1. CDR3 nucleotide sequence: TGTGCCAGCAGTTTAGCGGGGGTCTCCTACAATGAGCAGTTCTTC. This encodes CASSLAGVSYNEQFF.